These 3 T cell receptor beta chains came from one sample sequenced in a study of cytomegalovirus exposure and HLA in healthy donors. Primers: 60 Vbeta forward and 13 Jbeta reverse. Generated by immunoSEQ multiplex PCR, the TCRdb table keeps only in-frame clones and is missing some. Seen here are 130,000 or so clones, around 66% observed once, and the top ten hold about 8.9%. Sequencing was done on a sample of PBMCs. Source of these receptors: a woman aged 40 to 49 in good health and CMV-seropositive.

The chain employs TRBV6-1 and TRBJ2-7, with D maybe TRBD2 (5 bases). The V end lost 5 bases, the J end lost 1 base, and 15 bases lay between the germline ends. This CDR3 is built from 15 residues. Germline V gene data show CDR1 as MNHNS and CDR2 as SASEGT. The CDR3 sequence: CASSSLRTASYEQYF. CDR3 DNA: TGTGCCAGCAGTTCTTTGCGGACTGCTTCCTACGAGCAGTACTTC.

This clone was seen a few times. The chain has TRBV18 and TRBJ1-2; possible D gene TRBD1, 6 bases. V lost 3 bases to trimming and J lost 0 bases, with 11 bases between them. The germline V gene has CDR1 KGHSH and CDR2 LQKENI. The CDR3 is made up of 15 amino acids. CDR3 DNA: TGTGCCAGCTCACCTTCACAGGGAACTAACTATGGCTACACCTTC. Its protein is CASSPSQGTNYGYTF.

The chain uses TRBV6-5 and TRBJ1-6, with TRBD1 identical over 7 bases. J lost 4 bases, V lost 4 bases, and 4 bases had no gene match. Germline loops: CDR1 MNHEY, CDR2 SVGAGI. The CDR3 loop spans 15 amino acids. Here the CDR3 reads CASSSPGQYNSPLHF. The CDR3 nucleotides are TGTGCCAGCAGTTCGCCGGGACAGTATAATTCACCCCTCCACTTT.